The 7 T cell receptor beta chains presented below share a single source sample, sequenced in a study of a mutant IDH1 vaccine in newly diagnosed glioma. Time point denoted: week 47, end of study. Doses consisted of 300 ug of mutant IDH1 20-mer peptide each, paired with topical imiquimod. For these receptors, no antigen is known. Only in-frame clones appear in the TCRdb table, and some are missing; sequencing was by immunoSEQ multiplex PCR. The sample holds approximately 56,000 clones, less than 80% seen once. The sequences come from PBMCs, collected from a glioma patient whose treatment included an IDH1 peptide vaccine. The receptors stem from a man over 45 with glioma.

The rearrangement joins TRBV5-1 to TRBJ2-7, with 10 bases that match TRBD1. Germline CDR1 SGHRS, CDR2 YFSETQ. V lost 4 bases to trimming and J lost 6 bases; unmatched junction nucleotides: 4. The CDR3 covers 13 residues. This chain's CDR3 is CASSPDRGGEQYF. CDR3 nucleotide sequence: TGCGCCAGCAGCCCGGACAGGGGGGGCGAGCAGTACTTC.

The rearrangement links TRBV2 to TRBJ2-3; unclear D gene. This CDR3 has 12 residues. The V end lost 6 bases, the J end lost 0 bases, and 4 bases lay between the germline ends. The germline V gene encodes CDR1 SNHLY and CDR2 FYNNEI. The CDR3 loop reads CASRQSTDTQYF. CDR3 coding DNA: TGTGCCAGCAGACAGAGCACAGATACGCAGTATTTT. Full variable domain (rest looked up from reference TRBV2 and TRBJ2-3): EPEVTQTPSHQVTQMGQEVILRCVPISNHLYFYWYRQILGQKVEFLVSFYNNEISEKSEIFDDQFSVERPDGSNFTLKIRSTKLEDSAMYFCASRQSTDTQYFGPGTRLTVL.

In its sample, this clone was seen a few times. The chain has TRBV19 and TRBJ2-7, with TRBD1 identical over 8 bases. V lost 3 bases to trimming and J lost 5 bases; unmatched junction nucleotides: 6. Per the germline V gene, CDR1 is LNHDA and CDR2 is SQIVND (reference sequence). The CDR3 has 14 residues. Here the CDR3 DNA reads TGTGCCAGTAGTATCCCCGGACAGGGCCACGAGCAGTACTTC. Its translation is CASSIPGQGHEQYF. Full variable domain (remainder filled in from reference TRBV19 and TRBJ2-7): DGGITQSPKYLFRKEGQNVTLSCEQNLNHDAMYWYRQDPGQGLRLIYYSQIVNDFQKGDIAEGYSVSREKKESFPLTVTSAQKNPTAFYLCASSIPGQGHEQYFGPGTRLTVT.

The chain has TRBV6-5 and TRBJ2-7; tentatively, D is TRBD1 (6 bases). This CDR3 has 13 amino acids. Trimming left V 5 bases short and J 4 bases short, with 12 bases between. From germline, CDR1 is MNHEY and CDR2 SVGAGI. CDR3 coding DNA: TGTGCCAGCAGTGCAAACAGGGAATACGAGCAGTACTTC. Translation gives CASSANREYEQYF.

V and J are TRBV6-6 and TRBJ2-6; D is undetermined. V was cut by 6 bases and J by 4 bases, with 7 bases left in between. The CDR3 totals 13 residues. Germline-derived CDR1 and CDR2 are MNHNY and SVGAGI (reference sequence). The DNA of the CDR3 is TGTGCCAGCAGCAGAGCGGGGGCCAACGTCCTGACTTTC. Its protein product is CASSRAGANVLTF.

This clone was counted a few times. The chain recombines TRBV27 with TRBJ2-7; 7 bases map to TRBD1. There are 16 residues in the CDR3. V shed 4 bases, J shed 0 bases, and the junction held 9 bases outside the gene matches. Germline V gene data show CDR1 as MNHEY and CDR2 as SMNVEV (reference sequence). CDR3 in amino acids: CASSSQTGSPSYEQYF. DNA of the CDR3: TGTGCCAGCAGTTCTCAGACAGGGTCACCCTCCTACGAGCAGTACTTC.

The J gene is TRBJ1-2, the V gene TRBV9; a weak D match, TRBD1 (6 bases). The germline V gene encodes CDR1 SGDLS and CDR2 YYNGEE. Trimming shortened V by 0 bases and J by 8 bases, and 20 bases separated the two germline ends. The CDR3 contains 16 residues. CDR3 loop: CASSVGTSRGPKGYTF. CDR3 in DNA: TGTGCCAGCAGCGTAGGAACCTCCAGGGGCCCAAAGGGCTACACCTTC.